These 5 T cell receptor beta chains were all obtained from the same sample, sequenced in a study of identical twins listed by TCRdb under 2016. The library relied on 5' RACE. For sequencing, an Illumina HiSeq 2000 was employed. The public reads were quality trimmed at Q25 with fastp and then assembled into clones with MiXCR by TCRdb, keeping productive beta chains. Rows matching on CDR3 protein sequence are summarized as one entry with the most common DNA and genes. This sample holds hundreds of thousands of distinct CDR3 sequences; 8.6% were observed only once. Clones ranked in the top ten supply roughly 0.9% of the sample. These same data were also listed under a study on yellow fever vaccine responses in identical twins.

The sequencing sample was made of PBMCs. The receptors were sampled from a woman younger than 35 in good health.

The chain carries TRBV20-1 and TRBJ1-2; D is uncertain. The CDR3 is 12 residues long. CDR1 is DFQATT, CDR2 SNEGSKA, per germline (reference sequence). Trimming took 0 bases from V and 5 from J, leaving 7 bases between them. This CDR3 reads CSARDSGYGYTF. The CDR3 coding sequence is TGCAGTGCTAGAGACTCTGGTTATGGCTACACCTTC.

This clonotype was detected only a few times. The chain combines TRBV20-1 with TRBJ2-7; 10 bases line up with TRBD2. Trimming removed 4 bases from V and 3 bases from J; junction bases left unmatched: 6. The CDR3 is 14 amino acids. Germline CDR1 reads DFQATT; CDR2 reads SNEGSKA (reference sequence). For the CDR3, the DNA is TGCAGTGCTACAGGACTAGCGGAACACTACGAGCAGTACTTC. It is translated as CSATGLAEHYEQYF.

This rearrangement joins TRBV6-4 to TRBJ2-1; no definite D call. CDR1 and CDR2 (germline): MRHNA, SNTAGT. V gave up 3 bases and J gave up 8 bases, with 11 bases separating them. The CDR3 sequence is 13 residues long. The CDR3 DNA sequence: TGTGCCAGCAGTGAAGACATCAGCGATGAGCAGTTCTTC. Amino acid sequence: CASSEDISDEQFF.

Note on this clonotype: This clone may be a read error of a much larger clone one base away. V usage is TRBV7-6 and J usage is TRBJ2-1, with 10 nucleotides matching TRBD1. Trimming removed 5 bases from V and 12 bases from J; junction bases left unmatched: 7. The CDR3 length is 13 residues. Germline assignment: CDR1 SGHVS and CDR2 FNYEAQ. CDR3 nucleotide sequence: TGTGCCAGCAGCCCTGGGACAGGGGATGTGCAGTTCTTC. Translation gives CASSPGTGDVQFF.

This clonotype was counted many times. The chain uses TRBV12-3 or TRBV12-4 and TRBJ2-7; D may be TRBD1 (6 bases). V gave up 5 bases and J gave up 7 bases, with 18 bases separating them. This CDR3 has 14 residues. The CDR3 sequence: CASSPRTVLGEQYF. The CDR3 DNA sequence: TGTGCCAGCAGTCCACGGACAGTCTTAGGGGAGCAGTACTTC.